This T cell receptor beta chain stems from a study of identical twins. Whole-study results and caveats: Insertions ran lower in abundant cord blood beta clonotypes, though not in memory repertoires. A cross-sectional statistical analysis, not follow-up of the same donors, supported the conclusions.

V shed 6 bases and J shed 3 bases, with 17 bases lying between them. The germline CDR1 and CDR2 sequences are MNHEY and SVGEGT. The CDR3 has 15 residues. TCRdb reanalysed the 5' RACE reads using MiXCR and keeps one entry per CDR3 protein. There are about 530,000 distinct CDR3 sequences in the sample; under 25% occur only once, and 0.48% lies in the top ten. This clonotype was recorded a few times. The antigen remains undetermined. This sample also appeared in a second study, on yellow fever vaccine responses in identical twins.

This chain links TRBV6-2 or TRBV6-3 with TRBJ1-1, with D unclear. The specimen was CD4+ T cells sorted from blood. This clonotype originated in a woman younger than 35 in good health. The CDR3 loop reads CASRDWKTFYTEAFF. As DNA, the CDR3 is TGTGCCAGCAGGGACTGGAAAACCTTCTACACTGAAGCTTTCTTT.